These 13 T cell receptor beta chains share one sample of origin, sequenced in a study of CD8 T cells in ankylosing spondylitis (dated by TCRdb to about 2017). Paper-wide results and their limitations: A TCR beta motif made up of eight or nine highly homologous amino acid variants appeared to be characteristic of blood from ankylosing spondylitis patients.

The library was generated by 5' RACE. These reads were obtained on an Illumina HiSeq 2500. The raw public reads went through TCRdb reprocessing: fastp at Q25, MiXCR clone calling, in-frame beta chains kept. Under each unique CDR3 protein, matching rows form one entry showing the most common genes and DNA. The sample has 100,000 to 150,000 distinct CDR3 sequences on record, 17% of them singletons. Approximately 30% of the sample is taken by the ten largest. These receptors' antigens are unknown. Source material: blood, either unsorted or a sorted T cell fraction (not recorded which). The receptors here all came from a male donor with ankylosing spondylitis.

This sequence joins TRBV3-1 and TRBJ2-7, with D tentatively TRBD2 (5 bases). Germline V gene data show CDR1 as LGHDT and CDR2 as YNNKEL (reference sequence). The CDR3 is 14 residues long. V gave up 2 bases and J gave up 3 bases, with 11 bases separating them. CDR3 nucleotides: TGTGCCAGCAGCCAAAAAGCGGTTTACTACGAGCAGTACTTC. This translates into CASSQKAVYYEQYF.

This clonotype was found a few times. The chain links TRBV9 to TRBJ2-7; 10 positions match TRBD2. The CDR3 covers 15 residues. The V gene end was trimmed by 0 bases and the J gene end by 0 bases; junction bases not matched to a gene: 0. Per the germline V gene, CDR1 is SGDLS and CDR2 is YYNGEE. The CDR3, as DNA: TGTGCCAGCAGCGTAGGGACTAGCGGCTCCTACGAGCAGTACTTC. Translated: CASSVGTSGSYEQYF.

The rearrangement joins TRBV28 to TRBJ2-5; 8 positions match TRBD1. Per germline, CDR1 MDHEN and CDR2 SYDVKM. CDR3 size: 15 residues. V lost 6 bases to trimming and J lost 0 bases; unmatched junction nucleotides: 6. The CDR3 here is CASSLGQGYQETQYF. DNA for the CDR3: TGTGCCAGCAGCCTAGGACAGGGCTACCAAGAGACCCAGTACTTC.

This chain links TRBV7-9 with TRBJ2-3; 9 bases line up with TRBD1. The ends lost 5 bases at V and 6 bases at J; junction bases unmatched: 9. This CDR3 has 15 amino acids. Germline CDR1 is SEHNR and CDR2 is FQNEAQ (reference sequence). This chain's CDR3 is CASSPTGGVVDTQYF. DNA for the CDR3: TGTGCCAGCAGCCCTACAGGGGGCGTCGTGGATACGCAGTATTTT.

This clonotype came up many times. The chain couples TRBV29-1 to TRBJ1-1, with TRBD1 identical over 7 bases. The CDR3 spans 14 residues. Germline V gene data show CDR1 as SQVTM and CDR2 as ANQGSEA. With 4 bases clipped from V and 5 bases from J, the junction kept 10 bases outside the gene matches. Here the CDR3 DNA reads TGCAGCGTTGGGACTACAGGGGTCCAAACTGAAGCTTTCTTT. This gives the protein CSVGTTGVQTEAFF.

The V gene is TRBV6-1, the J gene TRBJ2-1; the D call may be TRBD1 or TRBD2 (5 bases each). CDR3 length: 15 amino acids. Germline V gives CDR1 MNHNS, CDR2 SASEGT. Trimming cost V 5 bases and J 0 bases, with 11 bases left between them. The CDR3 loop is CASSPLGVSYNEQFF. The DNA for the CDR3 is TGTGCCAGCAGTCCCTTGGGGGTCTCCTACAATGAGCAGTTCTTC.

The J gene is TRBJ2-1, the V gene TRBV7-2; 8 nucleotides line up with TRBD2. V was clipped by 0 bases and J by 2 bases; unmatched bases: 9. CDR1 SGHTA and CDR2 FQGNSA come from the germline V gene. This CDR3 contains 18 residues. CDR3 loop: CASSLAPREGLTYNEQFF. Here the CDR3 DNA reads TGTGCCAGCAGCTTAGCCCCTCGGGAGGGCCTTACCTACAATGAGCAGTTCTTC.

The CDR3, as DNA: TGTGCCAGCAGCTTGGCCAGGGGGCAAGAAGCTTTCTTT. Translating gives CASSLARGQEAFF. The rearrangement joins TRBV5-5 to TRBJ1-1, with 8 bases lining up with TRBD1. Germline-derived CDR1 and CDR2 are SGHKS and YYEKEE (reference sequence). V shed 0 bases and J 8 bases; nucleotides not matched to a gene: 3. This CDR3 spans 13 amino acids.

The chain's CDR3 is CASSQERGNYGYTF. CDR3 nucleotide sequence: TGCGCCAGCAGCCAAGAGAGGGGGAACTATGGCTACACCTTC. The chain links TRBV4-1 to TRBJ1-2, with D possibly TRBD1 on 6 matching bases. Trimming stripped 0 bases from V and 2 bases from J, with 7 bases between. This CDR3 has 14 residues. Germline V gene lookup returns CDR1 MGHRA and CDR2 YSYEKL.

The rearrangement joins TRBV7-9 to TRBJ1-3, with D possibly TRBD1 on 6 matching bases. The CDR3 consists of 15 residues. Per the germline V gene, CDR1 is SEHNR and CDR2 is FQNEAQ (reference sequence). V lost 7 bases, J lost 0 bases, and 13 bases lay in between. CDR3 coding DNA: TGTGCCAGCAAAGCAGGGGCACACTCTGGAAACACCATATATTTT. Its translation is CASKAGAHSGNTIYF.

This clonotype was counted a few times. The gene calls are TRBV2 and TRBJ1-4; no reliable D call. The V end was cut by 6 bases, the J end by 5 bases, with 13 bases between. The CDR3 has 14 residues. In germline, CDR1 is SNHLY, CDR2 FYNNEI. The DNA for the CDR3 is TGTGCCAGCAGGGACGGAGTCAGAAATGAAAAACTGTTTTTT. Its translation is CASRDGVRNEKLFF. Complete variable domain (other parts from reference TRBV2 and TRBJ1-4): EPEVTQTPSHQVTQMGQEVILRCVPISNHLYFYWYRQILGQKVEFLVSFYNNEISEKSEIFDDQFSVERPDGSNFTLKIRSTKLEDSAMYFCASRDGVRNEKLFFGSGTQLSVL.

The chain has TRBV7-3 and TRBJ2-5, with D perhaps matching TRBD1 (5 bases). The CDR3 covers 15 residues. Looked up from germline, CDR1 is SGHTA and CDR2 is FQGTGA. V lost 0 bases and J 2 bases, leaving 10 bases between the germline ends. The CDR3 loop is CASSLTPGPQETQYF. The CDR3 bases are TGTGCCAGCAGCTTAACCCCAGGGCCTCAAGAGACCCAGTACTTC. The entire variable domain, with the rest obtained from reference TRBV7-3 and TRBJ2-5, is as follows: GAGVSQTPSNKVTEKGKYVELRCDPISGHTALYWYRQSLGQGPEFLIYFQGTGAADDSGLPNDRFFAVRPEGSVSTLKIQRTERGDSAVYLCASSLTPGPQETQYFGPGTRLLVL.

The CDR3 spells CASSHGTWDTDTQYF. The DNA for the CDR3 is TGCGCCAGCAGCCACGGGACATGGGACACAGATACGCAGTATTTT. The chain combines TRBV4-3 with TRBJ2-3, with a tentative D call TRBD1 (6 bases). The CDR3 is 15 amino acids. V was clipped by 3 bases and J by 2 bases, with 12 bases between them. The germline CDR1 and CDR2 sequences are LGHNA and YSLEER.